This TCR beta chain was sequenced for a study of OX40 agonist ivuxolimab in advanced cancers. Overall study: Ivuxolimab is a fully human IgG2 antibody that activates OX40 (CD134).

The data were produced by immunoSEQ multiplex PCR, yet TCRdb's version contains in-frame clones alone and is incomplete. The data contain around 63,000 clones, roughly 90% of them singletons. With autoimmune disease history or systemic immunosuppression, patients were excluded. The sample holds one count of this clone. Its antigen is currently unknown. V shed 3 bases and J shed 9 bases, with 21 bases lying between them. This CDR3 region has 16 residues. Germline CDR1 is SEHNR and CDR2 is FQNEAQ (reference sequence). Whole-study findings and limits: The study found that CD8+ T cells averaged more expanded clones than CD4+.

Sequenced material: CD4+ or CD8+ T cells sorted from blood, taken in a trial of the OX40 agonist ivuxolimab. V usage is TRBV7-9 and J usage is TRBJ2-1; D may be TRBD2 (5 bases). The sequence was collected from an adult with an advanced solid tumor such as melanoma, head and neck, liver or kidney cancer. CDR3 sequence: CASSLDLTRSGGEQFF. The CDR3 DNA is TGTGCCAGCAGCTTGGACCTTACTAGATCCGGCGGTGAGCAGTTCTTC.